This T cell receptor beta chain was sequenced for a study of blood T cell repertoires in COVID-19. Study-wide context: T cells, B-cell-depleted T cells, or PBMCs supplied cDNA or gDNA.

CDR1 is LNHDA and CDR2 is SQIVND in the germline V gene (reference sequence). This CDR3 has 14 amino acids. This clone was recorded only once. Sequence at one end of the junction differs from germline and may be a read error. Method: immunoSEQ multiplex PCR; TCRdb's copy keeps in-frame clones and lacks some. The top ten clones hold 2.5% to 3.5% of a sample with 55,000 or so clones, 65% to 85% of them seen once. The origin of this receptor is a man aged 60-69 years with acute or convalescent COVID-19. The specimen sequenced was peripheral blood. The chain employs TRBV19 and TRBJ1-5; D is unresolved. For the CDR3, the DNA is TGTGCCAGTAGTGTAGACGGTAGCAATCAGCCCCAGCATTTT. Amino acids: CASSVDGSNQPQHF. The full variable domain, with the rest looked up from reference TRBV19 and TRBJ1-5, is DGGITQSPKYLFRKEGQNVTLSCEQNLNHDAMYWYRQDPGQGLRLIYYSQIVNDFQKGDIAEGYSVSREKKESFPLTVTSAQKNPTAFYLCASSVDGSNQPQHFGDGTRLSIL.